The sequence of this T cell receptor (beta chain) was determined in a study of blood T cell repertoires in COVID-19. Study at large: Donors in the United States, Italy and Spain gave samples during acute or convalescent COVID-19.

Cohort assignment relied on participant-reported clinical history. Symptom resolution, clearance, or two negative PCRs marked the recovered donors of Cohort 3. V was shortened by 3 bases and J by 6 bases, with 13 bases between the two germline ends. CDR3 length: 14 residues. From germline, CDR1 is SGDLS and CDR2 YYNGEE. In the source study's methods: Nucleated cell number was recorded as an estimate derived from reference gene primer amplification. Repertoires were generated with immunoSEQ multiplex PCR, while TCRdb's copy carries only in-frame clones and drops some. Clonal size and the V and J genes are those of that table, whereas D and trimming came from the DNA. The sample carries 150,000 to 200,000 clones, roughly 90% recorded once.

Sequencing was done on a sample of PBMCs or T cells enriched from blood (not recorded which). The rearrangement joins TRBV9 to TRBJ1-5; D might be TRBD1 (6 bases). This clonotype was obtained from a woman between 18 and 29 years old who had recovered from COVID-19. The CDR3 loop reads CASSAQGFGQPQHF. Written as DNA, the CDR3 is TGTGCCAGCAGCGCTCAGGGGTTTGGTCAGCCCCAGCATTTT.